Sequencing of this T cell receptor beta chain was carried out in a study of post-analysis software for immune sequencing data (dated by TCRdb to the mid-2010s). The study in broad terms: Relapsing-remitting, secondary progressive and progressive-relapsing multiple sclerosis were recorded as disease courses, and subtype annotation was lacking for some patients. The patient repertoires were compared against around 11 previously published healthy control repertoires obtained from donors aged 6 to 25 years. A subset of samples was prepared in parallel using single-end sample barcoding, then pooled and co-amplified after Illumina adapter ligation. Summary of the overall study and its limitations: When samples were clustered directly using the F measure, samples prepared in the same batch co-clustered strongly, which prompted a batch-effect correction. The multiple sclerosis patient group was slightly younger than the control group. Normalized Chao1 diversity was significantly lower in multiple sclerosis patients than controls, suggesting substantial peripheral T-cell clonal expansion. Significantly higher frequencies in patients than in controls were found for roughly 5 TRBV segments, including TRBV5-6, TRBV5-1 and TRBV20-1.

CDR1 and CDR2, per the germline V gene, are SGHRS and YFSETQ. V ends up 1 base short and J 1 base short, with an unmatched junction base count of 5. The CDR3 has 16 amino acids, counting the end cysteine and phenylalanine. Of the read, only the CDR3 DNA is kept; its 48 bases are in frame from base 1. This clonotype was detected a few times. It lacks a known antigen. One base away there is no much larger clone; base qualities are not given. Library creation used PCR. Reads for this sample came from an Illumina HiSeq 2500. Unique molecular identifiers were incorporated into TCR beta cDNA libraries to reduce PCR and sequencing biases. Some 500,000 cDNA molecules were obtained for every 1 to 10 million input T cells, so each molecule roughly corresponded to one T cell. The same protocol used for the earlier healthy control dataset was applied to prepare and sequence the patient libraries. Within a given batch, samples were prepared together, multiplexed and sequenced on the same HiSeq lane. The source study handled its data this way. MIGEC handled the raw barcoded reads, throwing out single-read molecular identifier groups before consensus assembly and CDR3 extraction. VDJtools was used for post-analysis of the clonotype tables, with diversity normalized by down-sampling every dataset to the smallest sample size. Repertoire overlap clustering matched CDR3 amino acid but not nucleotide sequences to correct batch-related cross-sample contamination. The public reads were quality trimmed at Q25 with fastp and then assembled into clones with MiXCR by TCRdb, keeping productive beta chains. Every distinct CDR3 protein forms one entry, paired with its most common genes and DNA. The V and J calls come from TCRdb's annotation, not from the publication. In all, the sample holds more than 450,000 distinct CDR3 sequences, and about 40% of those were seen once. Under 2% of the sample lies in the top ten.

To demonstrate the VDJtools post-analysis software, the study profiled TCR beta repertoires from the peripheral blood of 10 to 15 young patients with multiple sclerosis. The multiple sclerosis patients were children and adolescents between roughly 6 and 16 years of age. This clonotype was sampled from a girl aged 5 to 17 with multiple sclerosis. The chain joins TRBV5-1 to TRBJ2-1, with 7 junctional bases fitting TRBD1. Source material: blood. At the DNA level, the sequence is TGCGCCAGCAGCTTGCCTGACAGGGCGTCCTACAATGAGCAGTTCTTC. It specifies CASSLPDRASYNEQFF.